This TCR beta chain was captured by sequencing in a study of blood T cells in healthy people across ages. The use of a sample-barcoded 5' primer and a J-beta primer mix characterized a second PCR of roughly 7 to 12 cycles. TCRdb itself ran the 5' RACE reads through MiXCR, one entry per CDR3 protein. The sample has 550,000 to 650,000 distinct CDR3 sequences, roughly a quarter seen once. This clonotype was observed a few times. This same sample was also part of a study on T cells of mothers and their children.

The sequence derives from a boy under 10 years old in good health. The sample taken for sequencing was blood.

The CDR3 loop reads CASSSDGYYEQYF. The CDR3 DNA is TGTGCCAGCAGCTCGGACGGTTACTACGAGCAGTACTTC. The J gene is TRBJ2-7, the V gene TRBV7-2; no reliable D call. Germline loops: CDR1 SGHTA, CDR2 FQGNSA. The germline V and J ends were trimmed by 4 bases and 3 bases, with 10 bases remaining between them. The CDR3 spans 13 residues.